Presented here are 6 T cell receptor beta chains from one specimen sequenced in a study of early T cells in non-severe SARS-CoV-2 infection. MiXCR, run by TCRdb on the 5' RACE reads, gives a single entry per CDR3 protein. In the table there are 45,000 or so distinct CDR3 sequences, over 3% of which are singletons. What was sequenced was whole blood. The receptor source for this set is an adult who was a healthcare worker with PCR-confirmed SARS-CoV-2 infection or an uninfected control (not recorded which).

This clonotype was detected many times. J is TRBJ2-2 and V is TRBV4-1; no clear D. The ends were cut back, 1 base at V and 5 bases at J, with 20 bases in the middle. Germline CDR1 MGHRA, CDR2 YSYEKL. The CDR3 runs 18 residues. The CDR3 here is CASSQGAVYSPITGELFF. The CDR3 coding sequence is TGCGCCAGCAGCCAAGGGGCCGTTTACTCCCCAATAACCGGGGAGCTGTTTTTT.

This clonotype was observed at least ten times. CDR3 bases: TGCAGCGTGTATAGGACAGGGCAGAACACTGAAGCTTTCTTT. It yields the protein CSVYRTGQNTEAFF. This chain connects TRBV29-1 to TRBJ1-1, with TRBD1 matching over 8 bases. The CDR3 totals 14 residues. From germline, CDR1 is SQVTM and CDR2 ANQGSEA. The J segment lost 1 base and the V segment lost 6 bases, leaving 7 bases of the junction unmatched. The entire variable domain, with the rest obtained from reference TRBV29-1 and TRBJ1-1, is as follows: SAVISQKPSRDICQRGTSLTIQCQVDSQVTMMFWYRQQPGQSLTLIATANQGSEATYESGFVIDKFPISRPNLTFSTLTVSNMSPEDSSIYLCSVYRTGQNTEAFFGQGTRLTVV.

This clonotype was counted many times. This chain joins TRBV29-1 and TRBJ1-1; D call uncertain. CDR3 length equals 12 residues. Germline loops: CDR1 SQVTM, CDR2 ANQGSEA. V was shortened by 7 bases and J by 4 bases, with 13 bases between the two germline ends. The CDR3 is CSGDIFGTEAFF. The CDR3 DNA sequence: TGCAGCGGCGACATCTTTGGCACTGAAGCTTTCTTT. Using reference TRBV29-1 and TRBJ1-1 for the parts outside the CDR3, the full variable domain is SAVISQKPSRDICQRGTSLTIQCQVDSQVTMMFWYRQQPGQSLTLIATANQGSEATYESGFVIDKFPISRPNLTFSTLTVSNMSPEDSSIYLCSGDIFGTEAFFGQGTRLTVV.

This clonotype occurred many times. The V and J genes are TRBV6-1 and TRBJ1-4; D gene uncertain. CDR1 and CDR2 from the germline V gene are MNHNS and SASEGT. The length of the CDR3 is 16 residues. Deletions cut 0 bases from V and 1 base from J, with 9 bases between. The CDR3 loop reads CASSEALILTNEKLFF. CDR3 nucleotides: TGTGCCAGCAGTGAAGCCTTAATTCTAACTAATGAAAAACTGTTTTTT.

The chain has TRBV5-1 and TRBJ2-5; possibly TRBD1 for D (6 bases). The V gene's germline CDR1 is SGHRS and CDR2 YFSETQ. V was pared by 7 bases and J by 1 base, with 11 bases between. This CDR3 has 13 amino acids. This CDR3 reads CASRQVSQETQYF. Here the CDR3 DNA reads TGCGCCAGCCGACAGGTATCCCAAGAGACCCAGTACTTC.

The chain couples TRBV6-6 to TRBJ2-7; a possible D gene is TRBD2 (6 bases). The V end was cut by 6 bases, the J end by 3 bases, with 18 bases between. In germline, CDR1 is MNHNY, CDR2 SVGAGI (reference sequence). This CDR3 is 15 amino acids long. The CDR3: CASSHRLDSGYEQYF. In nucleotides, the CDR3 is TGTGCCAGCAGCCATCGACTAGATTCCGGCTACGAGCAGTACTTC.